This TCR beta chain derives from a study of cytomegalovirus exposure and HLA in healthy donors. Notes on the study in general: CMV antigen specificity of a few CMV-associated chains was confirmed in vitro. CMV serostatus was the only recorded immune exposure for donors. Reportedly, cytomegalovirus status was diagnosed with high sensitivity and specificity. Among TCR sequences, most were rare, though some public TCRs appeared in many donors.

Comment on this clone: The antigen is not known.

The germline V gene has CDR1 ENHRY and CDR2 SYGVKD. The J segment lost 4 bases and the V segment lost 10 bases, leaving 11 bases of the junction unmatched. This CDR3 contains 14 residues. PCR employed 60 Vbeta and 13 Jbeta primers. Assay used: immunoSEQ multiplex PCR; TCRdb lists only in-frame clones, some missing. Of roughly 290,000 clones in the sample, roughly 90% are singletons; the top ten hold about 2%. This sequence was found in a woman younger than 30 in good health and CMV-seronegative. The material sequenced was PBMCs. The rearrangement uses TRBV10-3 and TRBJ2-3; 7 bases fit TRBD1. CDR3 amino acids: CASQDLQGADTQYF. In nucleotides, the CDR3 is TGTGCCAGCCAAGACTTGCAGGGGGCAGATACGCAGTATTTT.